Following are 5 T cell receptor beta chains from one sample sequenced in a study of CD8 T cells in ankylosing spondylitis. From the 5' RACE reads, TCRdb called clonotypes with MiXCR, one entry per CDR3 protein. The table records nearly 350,000 distinct CDR3 sequences, roughly 15% of them present only once. The sequenced sample was blood, either unsorted or a sorted T cell fraction (not recorded which). The source of these receptors is a male donor with ankylosing spondylitis or in good health (not recorded which).

The chain couples TRBV7-2 to TRBJ2-7; tentatively, D is TRBD1 (5 bases). V was clipped by 4 bases and J by 2 bases, with 15 bases between them. Per the germline V gene, CDR1 is SGHTA and CDR2 is FQGNSA. The CDR3 consists of 15 residues. In DNA form, the CDR3 reads TGTGCCAGCAGCTCTAGGGGTACCGTACCCTACGAGCAGTACTTC. It specifies CASSSRGTVPYEQYF.

This clonotype was seen a few times. The chain recombines TRBV2 with TRBJ1-2; TRBD1 agrees at 7 bases. With 5 bases clipped from V and 0 bases from J, the junction kept 9 bases outside the gene matches. CDR1 SNHLY and CDR2 FYNNEI come from the germline V gene. This CDR3 is built from 16 residues. The CDR3 sequence is CASSPDRAVANYGYTF. The CDR3 DNA sequence: TGTGCCAGCAGTCCCGACAGGGCAGTAGCTAACTATGGCTACACCTTC. Combining the CDR3 with reference TRBV2 and TRBJ1-2 gives the whole variable domain EPEVTQTPSHQVTQMGQEVILRCVPISNHLYFYWYRQILGQKVEFLVSFYNNEISEKSEIFDDQFSVERPDGSNFTLKIRSTKLEDSAMYFCASSPDRAVANYGYTFGSGTRLTVV.

This sequence joins TRBV12-3 or TRBV12-4 and TRBJ1-1; D ambiguous. CDR3 length: 13 amino acids. The V gene lost 3 bases and the J gene lost 6 bases, with 11 bases spanning the gap. CDR3: CASSFLVGPEAFF. The CDR3 DNA follows: TGTGCCAGCAGTTTTTTAGTCGGACCTGAAGCTTTCTTT.

The chain uses TRBV15 and TRBJ2-3, with D perhaps assigned TRBD1 or TRBD2 (7 bases each). Germline V CDR1 and CDR2: LNHNV, YYDKDF (reference sequence). Trimming pared 5 bases from V and 9 bases from J, leaving 18 bases between. The length of the CDR3 is 14 residues. The CDR3 is CATSGQGGPGTQYF. The CDR3, as DNA: TGTGCCACCAGCGGCCAGGGGGGGCCAGGGACGCAGTATTTT.

This clonotype was counted between two and nine times. The rearrangement uses TRBV7-2 and TRBJ2-2; D unclear. With 2 bases removed from V and 0 bases from J, the gap between germline ends came to 10 bases. The CDR3 loop spans 16 amino acids. CDR1 is SGHTA and CDR2 is FQGNSA in the germline V gene. This chain's CDR3 is CASSLRFTANTGELFF. CDR3 nucleotide sequence: TGTGCCAGCAGCTTAAGGTTTACAGCGAACACCGGGGAGCTGTTTTTT.